These 5 T cell receptor beta chains came from one sample sequenced in a study of blood T cells in healthy people across ages. A second PCR, run for about 7 to 11 cycles, used a sample-barcoded 5' primer plus a J-beta primer mix. TCRdb re-called the 5' RACE reads through MiXCR, storing one row per CDR3 protein. This sample has about 700,000 distinct CDR3 sequences; 32% occur once, and the top ten carry 15% to 19%. The sample taken for sequencing was blood. The receptors derive from an elderly woman in good health.

In this sample, this clonotype turned up a few times. This chain joins TRBV2 and TRBJ2-3; tentatively, D is TRBD2 (6 bases). V was cut by 3 bases and J by 4 bases, with 14 bases left in between. This CDR3 comprises 15 residues. CDR1 is SNHLY and CDR2 is FYNNEI in the germline V gene. Written as DNA, the CDR3 is TGTGCCAGCAGTGATGGCGGGGTTCGGGCAGATACGCAGTATTTT. Translated, it gives CASSDGGVRADTQYF.

This clonotype was seen more than once but under ten times. The CDR3 protein is CASSLGQGGANSPLHF. CDR3 DNA: TGCGCCAGCAGCCTCGGACAGGGGGGTGCTAATTCACCCCTCCACTTT. J is TRBJ1-6 and V is TRBV5-1; TRBD1 agrees at 10 bases. This CDR3 region has 16 residues. After removal of 4 bases from V and 6 bases from J, the junction contained 7 bases not matched to a gene. Germline V lookup: CDR1 SGHRS, CDR2 YFSETQ.

Concerning this clonotype: A read error may explain this, as a much larger clone is one base away. The chain combines TRBV5-1 with TRBJ2-3; TRBD2 matches at 8 bases. V was clipped by 5 bases and J by 5 bases; unmatched bases: 10. The CDR3 runs 15 residues. Germline CDR1 SGHRS, CDR2 YFSETQ. Here the CDR3 reads CASRLSGAVIDTQYF. DNA for the CDR3: TGCGCCAGCAGACTTAGCGGGGCCGTCATAGATACGCAGTATTTT.

This clonotype occurred a few times. This sequence joins TRBV6-5 and TRBJ1-4, with TRBD1 matching 7 bases. Germline-derived CDR1 and CDR2 are MNHEY and SVGAGI. CDR3 length: 15 residues. The V and J ends lost 4 bases and 4 bases, in that order; junction bases with no gene match: 6. For the CDR3, the DNA is TGTGCCAGCAGTTCTACAGGGGCCCATAATGAAAAACTGTTTTTT. Translation: CASSSTGAHNEKLFF.

Points on this clonotype: This sequence may be a read error, since a much larger clone differs from it by one base. V gene TRBV6-1 combines with J gene TRBJ2-3; 13 nucleotides agree with TRBD2. The trim removed 5 bases at V and 5 bases at J, leaving 7 bases unmatched. CDR3 length: 16 residues. The V gene's germline CDR1 is MNHNS and CDR2 SASEGT. The CDR3 is CASSPGLAGTVDTQYF. The CDR3 DNA reads as TGTGCCAGCAGTCCGGGACTAGCGGGGACGGTAGATACGCAGTATTTT.